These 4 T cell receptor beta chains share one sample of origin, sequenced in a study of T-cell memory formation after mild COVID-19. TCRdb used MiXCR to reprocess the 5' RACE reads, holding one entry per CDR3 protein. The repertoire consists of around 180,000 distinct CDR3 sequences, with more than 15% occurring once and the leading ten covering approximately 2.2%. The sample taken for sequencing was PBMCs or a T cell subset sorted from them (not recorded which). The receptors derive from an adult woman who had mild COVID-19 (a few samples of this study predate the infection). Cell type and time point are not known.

This CDR3 is CASSSGLGRGNQPQHF. In DNA form, the CDR3 reads TGCGCCAGCAGCTCGGGCCTTGGACGCGGGAATCAGCCCCAGCATTTT. The chain recombines TRBV5-1 with TRBJ1-5; D is unclear. This CDR3 has 16 amino acids. The V gene's germline CDR1 is SGHRS and CDR2 YFSETQ. Trimming stripped 3 bases from V and 4 bases from J, with 17 bases between.

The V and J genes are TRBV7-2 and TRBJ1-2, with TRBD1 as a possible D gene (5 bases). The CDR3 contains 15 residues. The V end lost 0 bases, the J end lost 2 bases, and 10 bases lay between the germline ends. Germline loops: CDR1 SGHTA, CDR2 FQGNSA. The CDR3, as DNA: TGTGCCAGCAGCTTAGCAAGTGGGGCCAACTATGGCTACACCTTC. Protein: CASSLASGANYGYTF. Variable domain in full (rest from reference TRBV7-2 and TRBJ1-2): GAGVSQSPSNKVTEKGKDVELRCDPISGHTALYWYRQSLGQGLEFLIYFQGNSAPDKSGLPSDRFSAERTGGSVSTLTIQRTQQEDSAVYLCASSLASGANYGYTFGSGTRLTVV.

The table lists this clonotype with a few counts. CDR3: CASSRRQGCQETQYF. The CDR3 DNA sequence: TGTGCCAGCAGCAGGCGACAGGGGTGCCAAGAGACCCAGTACTTC. The chain recombines TRBV21-1 with TRBJ2-5; the table's TRBD1 call for D was not verified on the DNA. TRBV21-1 is deemed a pseudogene. The CDR3 length is 15 residues.

The CDR3 loop reads CSAARGAATDTQYF. CDR3 bases: TGCAGTGCTGCTCGGGGGGCCGCCACAGATACGCAGTATTTT. The V gene is TRBV20-1, the J gene TRBJ2-3, with a weak D call TRBD2 (7 bases). The CDR3 has 14 residues. Germline V CDR1 and CDR2: DFQATT, SNEGSKA (reference sequence). The V and J ends lost 5 bases and 2 bases respectively, with 14 bases between them.